These T cell receptor beta chains were read from a single sample in a study of cytomegalovirus exposure and HLA in healthy donors. The protocol was immunoSEQ multiplex PCR, while the TCRdb copy is restricted to in-frame clones and leaves out a portion. The data hold about 200,000 clones, with approximately 86% observed a single time. The sequenced material came from PBMCs. These receptors all come from a woman aged 30 to 39 in good health and CMV-seronegative. Each CDR3 is given with its conserved first and last residue. The order of the fields is clone size, J gene, D gene, V gene, CDR3 DNA, CDR3 protein. The D gene is left open where the match is weak. Expanded clones get a size class; other rows say once, few or many, or leave the size out.

size: NA
J: TRBJ1-4
D: NA
V: TRBV7-2
DNA: TGTGCCAGCAGCCCCGGGGGAACTCGGAATGAAAAACTGTTTTTT
CDR3: CASSPGGTRNEKLFF

size: NA
J: TRBJ2-2
D: NA
V: TRBV9
DNA: TGTGCCAGCAGCGTAGGAGGGTCCACCGGGGAGCTGTTTTTT
CDR3: CASSVGGSTGELFF

size: NA
J: TRBJ1-1
D: NA
V: TRBV5-1
DNA: TGCGCCAGCACTCTAATCGGACAGCGGAACACTGAAGCTTTCTTT
CDR3: CASTLIGQRNTEAFF

size: NA
J: TRBJ2-7
D: NA
V: TRBV27
DNA: TGTGCCAGCAGTTGGGGCCACGAGCAGTACTTC
CDR3: CASSWGHEQYF

size: NA
J: TRBJ1-3
D: TRBD1
V: TRBV5-6
DNA: TGTGCCAGCAGCTTGGGTGGGGACAGGGTCTCTGGAAACACCATATATTTT
CDR3: CASSLGGDRVSGNTIYF

size: NA
J: TRBJ2-7
D: TRBD2
V: TRBV15
DNA: TGTGCCACCAGCAGGGGTGTGACTAGCGGTCAACACGAGCAGTACTTC
CDR3: CATSRGVTSGQHEQYF

size: few
J: TRBJ1-4
D: NA
V: TRBV4-1
DNA: TGCGCCAGCAGCCAACAGGTTTCTGAAAAACTGTTTTTT
CDR3: CASSQQVSEKLFF

size: NA
J: TRBJ2-5
D: NA
V: TRBV5-1
DNA: TGCGCCAGCAGCTTGGGCGTACAAGAGACCCAGTACTTC
CDR3: CASSLGVQETQYF

size: NA
J: TRBJ1-1
D: NA
V: TRBV6-1
DNA: TGTGCCAGCAGTGAAGGGACGGGGGGCTGGACTGAAGCTTTCTTT
CDR3: CASSEGTGGWTEAFF

size: NA
J: TRBJ2-7
D: NA
V: TRBV4-2
DNA: TGTGCCAGCAGCCGCGAGGTACAAGCGACTACTACCCCCCACTACGAGCAGTACTTC
CDR3: CASSREVQATTTPHYEQYF

size: NA
J: TRBJ1-2
D: NA
V: TRBV6-5
DNA: TGTGCCAGCAGTTACTTGGGCGGGGACGGTGGCTACACCTTC
CDR3: CASSYLGGDGGYTF

size: NA
J: TRBJ2-1
D: NA
V: TRBV10-2
DNA: TGCGCCACTCGAGGGATAAGTGAGCAGTTCTTC
CDR3: CATRGISEQFF

size: NA
J: TRBJ1-6
D: NA
V: TRBV7-8
DNA: TGTGCCAGCAGCTTAGCGCCGGATTCACCCCTCCACTTT
CDR3: CASSLAPDSPLHF

size: NA
J: TRBJ2-7
D: NA
V: TRBV6-5
DNA: TGTGCCAGCAGTCGCACACCCTACGAGCAGTACTTC
CDR3: CASSRTPYEQYF

size: NA
J: TRBJ2-1
D: NA
V: TRBV6-1
DNA: TGTGCCAGCAGTGAATGGGCTAGCGCTTACAATGAGCAGTTCTTC
CDR3: CASSEWASAYNEQFF

size: NA
J: TRBJ2-3
D: NA
V: TRBV28
DNA: TGTGCCAGCAGTTTTCTAGGGGTGCGGACCACAGATACGCAGTATTTT
CDR3: CASSFLGVRTTDTQYF

size: NA
J: TRBJ2-1
D: TRBD1
V: TRBV2
DNA: TGTGCCAGCAGAGGGGACAGCAACAATGAGCAGTTCTTC
CDR3: CASRGDSNNEQFF

size: NA
J: TRBJ2-3
D: NA
V: TRBV10-3
DNA: TGTGCCATCAGTGCCCGGGGTGCTAGCACAGATACGCAGTATTTT
CDR3: CAISARGASTDTQYF

size: NA
J: TRBJ1-2
D: TRBD1
V: TRBV28
DNA: TGTGCCAGCATCTTCGACAGGGCACTAAGTGGCTACACCTTC
CDR3: CASIFDRALSGYTF

size: once
J: TRBJ2-5
D: TRBD2
V: TRBV2
DNA: TGTGCCAGCAGAGGAGGGGTAGCGGGGGGGACGGGGGAGACCCAGTACTTC
CDR3: CASRGGVAGGTGETQYF

size: NA
J: TRBJ1-5
D: NA
V: TRBV19
DNA: TGTGCCAGTTCGAAACGGGGGAATCAGCCCCAGCATTTT
CDR3: CASSKRGNQPQHF

size: NA
J: TRBJ2-1
D: NA
V: TRBV23-1
DNA: TGCGCCAGCAGTCAATCAAGCTGCGTTTCCCATGAGCAGTTCTTC
CDR3: CASSQSSCVSHEQFF

size: NA
J: TRBJ1-2
D: TRBD1
V: TRBV28
DNA: TGTGCCAGCAGTTTCCCGGGAAGGACAGGGGATGGCTACACCTTC
CDR3: CASSFPGRTGDGYTF

size: NA
J: TRBJ2-2
D: NA
V: TRBV28
DNA: TGTGCCAGCAGTTTATCAGCGGCCGGGGAGCTGTTTTTT
CDR3: CASSLSAAGELFF

size: NA
J: TRBJ2-1
D: TRBD2
V: TRBV10-3
DNA: TGTGCCGCTTCAGGCGGGACTAGCTCCTACAATGAGCAGTTCTTC
CDR3: CAASGGTSSYNEQFF

size: NA
J: TRBJ2-7
D: NA
V: TRBV6-5
DNA: TGTGCCAGCAGCCGTCCGGGGAGGGGGTACGAGCAGTACTTC
CDR3: CASSRPGRGYEQYF

size: NA
J: TRBJ1-2
D: TRBD1
V: TRBV5-5
DNA: TGTGCCAGCAGCTTGGAATTTTGGACAGGTGGTTATGGCTACACCTTC
CDR3: CASSLEFWTGGYGYTF

size: NA
J: TRBJ2-7
D: TRBD1
V: TRBV6-5
DNA: TGTGCCAGCAGTAGGGACAGGGCCTACGAGCAGTACTTC
CDR3: CASSRDRAYEQYF

size: NA
J: TRBJ2-7
D: TRBD1
V: TRBV7-8
DNA: TGTGCCAGCAGCCCGGGACAGGGCACCGACGAGCAGTACTTC
CDR3: CASSPGQGTDEQYF

size: NA
J: TRBJ2-6
D: NA
V: TRBV9
DNA: TGTGCCAGCAGCGTAGTAGGGGCTGGGGCCAACGTCCTGACTTTC
CDR3: CASSVVGAGANVLTF

size: few
J: TRBJ2-3
D: NA
V: TRBV5-1
DNA: TGCGCCAGCAGCTTGGGGAGGGGGCTTAGCACAGATACGCAGTATTTT
CDR3: CASSLGRGLSTDTQYF

size: few
J: TRBJ1-1
D: TRBD1
V: TRBV28
DNA: TGTGCCAGCAGTTTATGGAGGGGGCCGAACACTGAAGCTTTCTTT
CDR3: CASSLWRGPNTEAFF

size: NA
J: TRBJ2-7
D: TRBD2
V: TRBV30
DNA: TGTGCCTGGGGGCCGGGACTAGCGGACCCCGGCCATTTC
CDR3: CAWGPGLADPGHF

size: NA
J: TRBJ2-7
D: TRBD2
V: TRBV28
DNA: TGTGCCAGCAGTCCTAGCGGGCACAGCTCCTACGAGCAGTACTTC
CDR3: CASSPSGHSSYEQYF

size: NA
J: TRBJ2-7
D: TRBD2
V: TRBV13
DNA: TGTGCCAGCAGCCTAGCGGGAGGGGGGGCCTACGAGCAGTACTTC
CDR3: CASSLAGGGAYEQYF

size: NA
J: TRBJ1-3
D: NA
V: TRBV18
DNA: TGTGCCAGCTCAGGCCAAACAGGGTCTGGAAACACCATATATTTT
CDR3: CASSGQTGSGNTIYF

size: once
J: TRBJ1-1
D: NA
V: TRBV7-2
DNA: TGTGCCAGCAGCCAGACAGTTAGGACTGAAGCTTTCTTT
CDR3: CASSQTVRTEAFF

size: NA
J: TRBJ1-1
D: NA
V: TRBV5-1
DNA: TGCGCCAGCAGCCAGGCCCCGGGGGACACTGAAGCTTTCTTT
CDR3: CASSQAPGDTEAFF

size: NA
J: TRBJ1-4
D: NA
V: TRBV1
DNA: TGCACCAGCAGCGGTCCGGGGAGTGCAACTAATGAAAAACTGTTTTTT
CDR3: CTSSGPGSATNEKLFF

size: NA
J: TRBJ1-1
D: NA
V: TRBV18
DNA: TGTGCCAGCTCACCTCCCGGACTGACGAACACTGAAGCTTTCTTT
CDR3: CASSPPGLTNTEAFF

size: once
J: TRBJ2-7
D: NA
V: TRBV11-2
DNA: TGTGCCAGCAGCTTAGATCGTCAGGGTTACCACGAGCAGTACTTC
CDR3: CASSLDRQGYHEQYF

size: NA
J: TRBJ1-1
D: TRBD1
V: TRBV4-1
DNA: TGCGCCAGCAGCCATTCCCCGGGACAGGGGGGCACTGAAGCTTTCTTT
CDR3: CASSHSPGQGGTEAFF

size: NA
J: TRBJ1-4
D: NA
V: TRBV6-1
DNA: TGTGCCAGCAGCCCCGCCGGAACTAATGAAAAACTGTTTTTT
CDR3: CASSPAGTNEKLFF

size: NA
J: TRBJ1-6
D: NA
V: TRBV6-5
DNA: TGTGCCAGCAGTTACTCGTCGGGTGGCGGATCACCCCTCCACTTT
CDR3: CASSYSSGGGSPLHF

size: NA
J: TRBJ2-7
D: TRBD2
V: TRBV15
DNA: TGTGCCACCAGCAGATCAAACGGGGGGGAAACCTACGAGCAGTACTTC
CDR3: CATSRSNGGETYEQYF